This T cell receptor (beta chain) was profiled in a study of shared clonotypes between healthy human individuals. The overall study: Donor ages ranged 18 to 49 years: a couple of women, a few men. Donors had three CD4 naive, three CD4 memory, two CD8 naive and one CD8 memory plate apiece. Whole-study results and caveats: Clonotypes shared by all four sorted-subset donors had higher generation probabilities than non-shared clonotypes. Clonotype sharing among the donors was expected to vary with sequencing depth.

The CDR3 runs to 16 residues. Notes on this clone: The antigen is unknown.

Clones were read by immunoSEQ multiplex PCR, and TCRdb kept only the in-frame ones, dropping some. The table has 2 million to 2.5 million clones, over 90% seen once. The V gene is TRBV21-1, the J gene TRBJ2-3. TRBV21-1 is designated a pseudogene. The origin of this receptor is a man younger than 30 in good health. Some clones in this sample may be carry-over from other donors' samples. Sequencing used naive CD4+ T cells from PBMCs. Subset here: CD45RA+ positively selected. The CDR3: CASSTRDKPLADTQYF. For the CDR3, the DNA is TGTGCCAGCAGCACGCGGGACAAACCTTTGGCAGATACGCAGTATTTT.